These 27 T cell receptor beta chains came from one sample sequenced in a study of blood T cell repertoires in COVID-19. Data came from immunoSEQ multiplex PCR; TCRdb stores just in-frame clones and leaves some out. The profile shows 350,000 to 400,000 clones, approximately 86% of them singletons. The source material was peripheral blood. The receptors here all came from a woman aged 55-69 years with COVID-19, enrolled during active disease.

The V gene is TRBV3-1 (or the pseudogene TRBV3-2), the J gene TRBJ2-7; perhaps TRBD1 as D (6 bases). The CDR3 runs to 15 residues. V lost 2 bases, J lost 2 bases, and 13 bases lay in between. Germline CDR1 is LGHDT and CDR2 is YNNKEL (reference sequence). The CDR3 region is CASSQRPHRAYEQYF. CDR3 nucleotide sequence: TGTGCCAGCAGCCAAAGACCTCACAGGGCCTACGAGCAGTACTTC.

The chain is built from TRBV9 and TRBJ2-3; no firm D call. Trimming stripped 5 bases from V and 5 bases from J, with 18 bases between. CDR3 length: 15 amino acids. Germline V lookup: CDR1 SGDLS, CDR2 YYNGEE. DNA for the CDR3: TGTGCCAGCAGTGCCGACTCGCCCGAAAGAGATACGCAGTATTTT. Its translation is CASSADSPERDTQYF.

V is TRBV12-3 or TRBV12-4 and J is TRBJ2-7; possibly TRBD1 for D (6 bases). The CDR3 sequence is 11 residues long. V lost 5 bases and J lost 11, with 13 bases in between. The CDR3 nucleotides read TGTGCCAGCAGTCCAGGGACAATAAAGTACTTC. Translation: CASSPGTIKYF.

The V and J genes are TRBV27 and TRBJ2-5, with a tentative D call TRBD1 (6 bases). Trimming left V 7 bases short and J 4 bases short, with 16 bases between. The CDR3 covers 14 residues. Germline loops: CDR1 MNHEY, CDR2 SMNVEV (reference sequence). The CDR3 here is CASTKSGVRETQYF. CDR3 nucleotide sequence: TGTGCCAGCACGAAATCAGGGGTCAGAGAGACCCAGTACTTC.

This clone occurred once. V usage is TRBV6-5 and J usage is TRBJ1-5, with D unclear. Germline V gene data show CDR1 as MNHEY and CDR2 as SVGAGI. V lost 6 bases, J lost 3 bases, and 9 bases lay in between. This CDR3 has 13 residues. The CDR3 DNA sequence: TGTGCCAGCAGATGGGAGAACAATCAGCCCCAGCATTTT. Translating gives CASRWENNQPQHF.

The V gene is TRBV6-5, the J gene TRBJ2-7; TRBD1 matches at 9 bases. Germline V gene sequence: CDR1 MNHEY, CDR2 SVGAGI. CDR3 length: 16 residues. With V trimmed by 2 bases and J by 2 bases, 7 bases remained unmatched. In nucleotides, the CDR3 is TGTGCCAGCAGTTACCCCCGGGACAGGGAGACCTACGAGCAGTACTTC. Amino acid sequence: CASSYPRDRETYEQYF.

This rearrangement joins TRBV30 to TRBJ1-2, with 9 bases aligning to TRBD1. V lost 3 bases and J lost 8; bases outside the gene matches: 10. Germline V gene sequence: CDR1 GTSNPN, CDR2 SVGIG (reference sequence). The CDR3 is 14 amino acids. CDR3 DNA: TGTGCCTGGAGGGGACAGGGAGGGGGTCTGGGCTACACCTTC. This gives the protein CAWRGQGGGLGYTF. The full variable domain, its missing parts supplied by reference TRBV30 and TRBJ1-2, is SQTIHQWPATLVQPVGSPLSLECTVEGTSNPNLYWYRQAAGRGLQLLFYSVGIGQISSEVPQNLSASRPQDRQFILSSKKLLLSDSGFYLCAWRGQGGGLGYTFGSGTRLTVV.

The V gene is TRBV7-9, the J gene TRBJ2-2; possible D gene TRBD1, 6 bases. The germline V and J ends were trimmed by 3 bases and 4 bases, with 9 bases remaining between them. Germline CDR1 SEHNR, CDR2 FQNEAQ (reference sequence). CDR3 length: 14 amino acids. The CDR3 coding sequence is TGTGCCAGCAGCTTCGGACAGCGCACCGGGGAGCTGTTTTTT. It yields the protein CASSFGQRTGELFF.

In this sample, this clone turned up once. V gene TRBV15 combines with J gene TRBJ2-2, with D possibly being TRBD2 (5 bases). CDR1 is LNHNV and CDR2 is YYDKDF in the germline V gene (reference sequence). V lost 0 bases to trimming and J lost 1 base, with 6 bases between them. The CDR3 is 15 amino acids. CDR3 DNA: TGTGCCACCAGCAGAGATCGGGAGAACACCGGGGAGCTGTTTTTT. It specifies CATSRDRENTGELFF.

This clone came up once. V is TRBV5-5 and J is TRBJ1-1; D remains unclear. The CDR3 is 13 residues long. V lost 0 bases and J 3 bases, leaving 6 bases between the germline ends. Germline V CDR1 and CDR2: SGHKS, YYEKEE (reference sequence). The CDR3 nucleotides read TGTGCCAGCAGCTTGGACCGGGACACTGAAGCTTTCTTT. Protein sequence: CASSLDRDTEAFF.

The chain has TRBV30 and TRBJ1-6; tentatively, D is TRBD1 (6 bases). V was cut by 5 bases and J by 4 bases, with 15 bases left in between. Germline CDR1 and CDR2: GTSNPN and SVGIG (reference sequence). This CDR3 has 15 amino acids. Here the CDR3 reads CAWGGLLPYNSPLHF. DNA of the CDR3: TGTGCCTGGGGGGGGCTGCTACCTTATAATTCACCCCTCCACTTT.

The rearrangement joins TRBV6-6 to TRBJ1-1; no firm D call. Germline CDR1 reads MNHNY; CDR2 reads SVGAGI (reference sequence). Trimming left V 4 bases short and J 0 bases short, with 9 bases between. The CDR3 extends over 14 amino acids. CDR3 coding DNA: TGTGCCAGCAGTTCGATAGTCATGAACACTGAAGCTTTCTTT. Translating it yields CASSSIVMNTEAFF.

The rearrangement joins TRBV11-2 to TRBJ2-7, with 7 bases identical to TRBD2. Per germline, CDR1 SGHAT and CDR2 FQNNGV. This CDR3 spans 17 amino acids. The ends lost 5 bases at V and 2 bases at J; junction bases unmatched: 15. The CDR3 region is CASSPEIVGGTAYEQYF. CDR3 sequence (DNA): TGTGCCAGCAGCCCCGAGATAGTGGGGGGGACCGCCTACGAGCAGTACTTC.

The chain joins TRBV4-1 to TRBJ1-4; 8 bases align to TRBD1. The CDR3 spans 15 residues. Germline CDR1 and CDR2: MGHRA and YSYEKL. The V and J ends lost 2 bases and 4 bases, in that order; junction bases with no gene match: 3. CDR3 bases: TGCGCCAGCAGCCAACCTGACAGGGGTAATGAAAAACTGTTTTTT. Amino acids: CASSQPDRGNEKLFF.

This chain links TRBV4-3 with TRBJ2-7; tentatively, D is TRBD2 (5 bases). The CDR3 loop spans 15 amino acids. Germline-derived CDR1 and CDR2 are LGHNA and YSLEER. V was cut by 0 bases and J by 4 bases, with 13 bases left in between. CDR3 bases: TGCGCCAGCAGCCAAGAACTTTTAGAGGGTTACGAGCAGTACTTC. Amino acids: CASSQELLEGYEQYF.

The chain is built from TRBV5-4 and TRBJ2-5, with 8 bases that match TRBD2. J lost 2 bases, V lost 4 bases, and 13 bases had no gene match. Per germline, CDR1 SGHNT and CDR2 YYREEE (reference sequence). This CDR3 has 17 amino acids. CDR3 in amino acids: CASSLGGGAGVQETQYF. The DNA for the CDR3 is TGTGCCAGCAGCCTAGGTGGGGGAGCGGGGGTACAAGAGACCCAGTACTTC.

The rearrangement links TRBV2 to TRBJ1-5; maybe TRBD1 (5 bases). Looked up from germline, CDR1 is SNHLY and CDR2 is FYNNEI. Trimming removed 0 bases from V and 4 bases from J, with 7 bases in between. CDR3 size: 14 residues. The CDR3 reads CASSEATANQPQHF. The CDR3 DNA is TGTGCCAGCAGTGAAGCGACAGCGAATCAGCCCCAGCATTTT.

The rearrangement joins TRBV18 to TRBJ2-1; the match to TRBD1 covers 9 bases. This CDR3 contains 14 residues. V was pared by 3 bases and J by 3 bases, with 0 bases of the junction left unmatched. CDR1 KGHSH and CDR2 LQKENI come from the germline V gene. CDR3 sequence reads: CASSPDRGYNEQFF. Here the CDR3 DNA reads TGTGCCAGCTCACCGGACAGGGGCTACAATGAGCAGTTCTTC.

The chain has TRBV6-5 and TRBJ1-1; D not resolved. This CDR3 contains 14 residues. V shed 0 bases and J shed 1 base, with 6 bases lying between them. Germline assignment: CDR1 MNHEY and CDR2 SVGAGI. The CDR3 is CASSYSRTNTEAFF. The CDR3 nucleotides are TGTGCCAGCAGTTACTCGAGAACGAACACTGAAGCTTTCTTT.

J is TRBJ2-1 and V is TRBV5-1, with D unresolved. There are 15 residues in the CDR3. Germline CDR1 reads SGHRS; CDR2 reads YFSETQ. The ends were cut back, 4 bases at V and 4 bases at J, with 15 bases in the middle. CDR3 region: CASSPASVYYNEQFF. Here the CDR3 DNA reads TGCGCCAGCAGCCCCGCTTCTGTCTATTACAATGAGCAGTTCTTC.

The chain has TRBV5-1 and TRBJ1-1; D may be TRBD1 (5 bases). CDR3 size: 14 residues. Deletions cut 4 bases from V and 1 base from J, with 11 bases between. Germline loops: CDR1 SGHRS, CDR2 YFSETQ. CDR3 nucleotides: TGCGCCAGCAGCCCCAGGGAGGGGAACACTGAAGCTTTCTTT. This codes for CASSPREGNTEAFF. Using reference TRBV5-1 and TRBJ1-1 for the parts outside the CDR3, the full variable domain is KAGVTQTPRYLIKTRGQQVTLSCSPISGHRSVSWYQQTPGQGLQFLFEYFSETQRNKGNFPGRFSGRQFSNSRSEMNVSTLELGDSALYLCASSPREGNTEAFFGQGTRLTVV.

This chain links TRBV30 with TRBJ2-1; D might be TRBD2 (6 bases). Germline V gene data show CDR1 as GTSNPN and CDR2 as SVGIG (reference sequence). V dropped 0 bases and J dropped 6 bases, with 15 bases sitting between them. This CDR3 contains 15 residues. The CDR3 region has the DNA TGTGCCTGGAGTGTGTTCGGGACTTCTCCCAATGAGCAGTTCTTC. This gives the protein CAWSVFGTSPNEQFF.

This clone was seen only a few times. V is TRBV2 and J is TRBJ2-1, with D perhaps TRBD2 (5 bases). V lost 5 bases to trimming and J lost 7 bases, with 15 bases between them. Germline-derived CDR1 and CDR2 are SNHLY and FYNNEI. CDR3 size: 14 residues. CDR3 coding DNA: TGTGCCAGCAGTCTCCGAGGGCTAGCTAATGAGCAGTTCTTC. Encoded protein: CASSLRGLANEQFF.

This clone was counted only a few times. This chain links TRBV6-2 or TRBV6-3 with TRBJ1-1; no clear D. The V and J ends lost 0 bases and 0 bases respectively, with 11 bases between them. This CDR3 has 16 amino acids. Per the germline V gene, CDR1 is MNHEY and CDR2 is SVGEGT. CDR3 amino acids: CASSYSLEGMNTEAFF. CDR3 in DNA: TGTGCCAGCAGTTACTCGCTTGAGGGCATGAACACTGAAGCTTTCTTT.

The chain combines TRBV30 with TRBJ2-7; 9 nucleotides agree with TRBD2. This CDR3 has 14 amino acids. Germline V gene lookup returns CDR1 GTSNPN and CDR2 SVGIG (reference sequence). V lost 5 bases to trimming and J lost 9 bases; unmatched junction nucleotides: 14. In nucleotides, the CDR3 is TGTGCCTGGGGCGCCCCCACTCTAGCGGGGTGGCAGTACTTC. Protein product: CAWGAPTLAGWQYF.

The chain carries TRBV7-2 and TRBJ2-1; D uncertain. Per the germline V gene, CDR1 is SGHTA and CDR2 is FQGNSA. This CDR3 has 12 amino acids. Trimming removed 7 bases at V and 2 bases at J, with 6 bases between. CDR3 in amino acids: CASTITYNEQFF. The CDR3 DNA sequence: TGTGCCAGCACTATAACCTACAATGAGCAGTTCTTC.

The chain couples TRBV6-5 to TRBJ2-6; TRBD2 might be the D (6 bases). The CDR3 totals 15 residues. V was cut by 7 bases and J by 0 bases, with 10 bases left in between. From germline, CDR1 is MNHEY and CDR2 SVGAGI. The CDR3 DNA reads as TGTGCCAGCACGGATAGCGGCTCTGGGGCCAACGTCCTGACTTTC. This codes for CASTDSGSGANVLTF.